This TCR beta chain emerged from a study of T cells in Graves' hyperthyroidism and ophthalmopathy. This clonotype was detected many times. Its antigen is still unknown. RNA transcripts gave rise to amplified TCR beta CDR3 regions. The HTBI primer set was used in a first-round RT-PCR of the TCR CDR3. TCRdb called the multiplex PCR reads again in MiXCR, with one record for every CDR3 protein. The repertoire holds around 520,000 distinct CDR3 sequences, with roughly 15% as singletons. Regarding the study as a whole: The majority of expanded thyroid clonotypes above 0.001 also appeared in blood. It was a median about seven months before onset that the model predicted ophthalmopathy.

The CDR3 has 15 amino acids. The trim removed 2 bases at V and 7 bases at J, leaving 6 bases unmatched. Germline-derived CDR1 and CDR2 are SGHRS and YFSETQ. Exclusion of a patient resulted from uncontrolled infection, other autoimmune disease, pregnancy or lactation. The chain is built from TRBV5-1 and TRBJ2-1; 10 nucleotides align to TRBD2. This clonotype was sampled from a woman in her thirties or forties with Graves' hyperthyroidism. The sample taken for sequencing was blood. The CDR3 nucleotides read TGCGCCAGCAGCTTAGCGGGAGGGGATGTGAATGAGCAGTTCTTC. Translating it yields CASSLAGGDVNEQFF.